The 8 T cell receptor beta chains in this list originate from one sample, sequenced in a study of cytomegalovirus exposure and HLA in healthy donors. Both 60 Vbeta primers and 13 Jbeta primers went into the PCR. Data came from immunoSEQ multiplex PCR; TCRdb stores just in-frame clones and leaves some out. The sample consists of about 210,000 clones, around 88% of them appearing once. The source material was PBMCs. These receptors originate from a man in his forties or fifties in good health and CMV-seropositive.

The chain has TRBV6-1 and TRBJ2-2; D is unresolved. Trimming pared 10 bases from V and 7 bases from J, leaving 10 bases between. Per the germline V gene, CDR1 is MNHNS and CDR2 is SASEGT. This CDR3 spans 11 amino acids. In DNA, the CDR3 is TGTGCCACGCGAGTTGTCGGGGAGCTGTTTTTT. Encoded protein: CATRVVGELFF.

This chain connects TRBV2 to TRBJ2-7; D not certain. V lost 4 bases, J lost 0 bases, and 7 bases lay in between. Germline values: CDR1 SNHLY, CDR2 FYNNEI. CDR3 length equals 13 residues. The CDR3 spells CASSGYSSYEQYF. CDR3 coding DNA: TGTGCCAGCAGTGGGTACAGCTCCTACGAGCAGTACTTC.

The chain links TRBV30 to TRBJ2-5; TRBD2 might be the D (5 bases). The CDR3 is made up of 12 amino acids. Trimming took 5 bases from V and 5 from J, leaving 12 bases between them. From germline, CDR1 is GTSNPN and CDR2 SVGIG (reference sequence). CDR3 bases: TGTGCCTGGGAGGGAGCTTGGGAGACCCAGTACTTC. It specifies CAWEGAWETQYF.

In this sample, this clone turned up a few times. The chain is built from TRBV28 and TRBJ1-1; D is ambiguous. CDR1 is MDHEN, CDR2 SYDVKM, per germline. CDR3 length: 15 residues. Trimming left V 7 bases short and J 0 bases short, with 15 bases between. The DNA for the CDR3 is TGTGCCAGCACCTTGGGAGGATTTATGAACACTGAAGCTTTCTTT. Protein: CASTLGGFMNTEAFF. Supplemented by reference TRBV28 and TRBJ1-1, the full variable domain reads DVKVTQSSRYLVKRTGEKVFLECVQDMDHENMFWYRQDPGLGLRLIYFSYDVKMKEKGDIPEGYSVSREKKERFSLILESASTNQTSMYLCASTLGGFMNTEAFFGQGTRLTVV.

J is TRBJ1-2 and V is TRBV29-1; D is uncertain. Germline loops: CDR1 SQVTM, CDR2 ANQGSEA. V lost 4 bases, J lost 5 bases, and 14 bases lay in between. CDR3 size: 13 residues. For the CDR3, the DNA is TGCAGCGTTGTAGGGAGCGGAGGGTATGGCTACACCTTC. It specifies CSVVGSGGYGYTF.

The V call is TRBV21-1, the J call TRBJ2-5; the table's D call TRBD2 went unverified against the DNA. TRBV21-1 is designated a pseudogene. This CDR3 is built from 16 residues. This CDR3 reads CASSKVTGVYQETQYF. Here the CDR3 DNA reads TGTGCCAGCAGCAAAGTAACGGGAGTTTACCAAGAGACCCAGTACTTC.

V and J are TRBV7-9 and TRBJ2-5, with D unresolved. Per germline, CDR1 SEHNR and CDR2 FQNEAQ (reference sequence). CDR3 length equals 14 residues. V was clipped by 5 bases and J by 1 base, with 11 bases between them. In DNA, the CDR3 is TGTGCCAGCAGCCCAGACACGTTCCAAGAGACCCAGTACTTC. Translation: CASSPDTFQETQYF.

V usage is TRBV2 and J usage is TRBJ1-1, with D possibly matching TRBD1 (5 bases). CDR3 length: 17 residues. V was clipped by 1 base and J by 5 bases, with 20 bases between them. CDR1 is SNHLY, CDR2 FYNNEI, per germline. The CDR3 region is CASSEDPPGLWVTEAFF. For the CDR3, the DNA is TGTGCCAGCAGTGAAGATCCACCGGGACTGTGGGTTACTGAAGCTTTCTTT.